This T cell receptor (beta chain) was recovered during a study of graft-versus-host responses after intestinal transplantation. Study results and caveats: The marrow of recipients harbored GvH clones, and ileum or blood showed some of them first.

Using immunoSEQ multiplex PCR, the repertoire was profiled, and TCRdb retains in-frame clones only, with some absent. The data contain around 36,000 clones, about 95% of them seen just once; the ten biggest clones take up more than 0.2%. V trimming: 3 bases; J trimming: 4 bases; junction bases outside the gene matches: 11. The germline CDR1 and CDR2 sequences are KGHSH and LQKENI. This CDR3 is 16 amino acids long. Details on this clone: What it binds is not known.

J is TRBJ2-5 and V is TRBV18; 7 bases line up with TRBD2. The source material was unstimulated CD8+ T cells sorted from spleen or lymph node cells, sampled before transplant. This TCR derives from a human donor who was the organ donor for an intestinal transplant. CDR3 bases: TGTGCCAGCTCACCCGGGGAGACTAGCATCCCAGAGACCCAGTACTTC. Translated, it gives CASSPGETSIPETQYF.